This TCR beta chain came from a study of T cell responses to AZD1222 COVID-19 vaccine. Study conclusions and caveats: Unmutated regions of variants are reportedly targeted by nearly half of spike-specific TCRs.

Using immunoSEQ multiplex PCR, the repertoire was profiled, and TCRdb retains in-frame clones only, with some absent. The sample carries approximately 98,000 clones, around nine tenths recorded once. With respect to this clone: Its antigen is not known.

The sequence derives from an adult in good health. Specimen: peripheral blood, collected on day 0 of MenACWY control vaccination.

CDR3 region: CASSQELADETQYF. The CDR3 coding sequence is TGCGCCAGCAGCCAAGAGTTGGCAGATGAGACCCAGTACTTC. This rearrangement joins TRBV4-3 to TRBJ2-5, with D unresolved. The V and J ends lost 0 bases and 5 bases respectively, with 10 bases between them. Per the germline V gene, CDR1 is LGHNA and CDR2 is YSLEER. This CDR3 contains 14 residues.